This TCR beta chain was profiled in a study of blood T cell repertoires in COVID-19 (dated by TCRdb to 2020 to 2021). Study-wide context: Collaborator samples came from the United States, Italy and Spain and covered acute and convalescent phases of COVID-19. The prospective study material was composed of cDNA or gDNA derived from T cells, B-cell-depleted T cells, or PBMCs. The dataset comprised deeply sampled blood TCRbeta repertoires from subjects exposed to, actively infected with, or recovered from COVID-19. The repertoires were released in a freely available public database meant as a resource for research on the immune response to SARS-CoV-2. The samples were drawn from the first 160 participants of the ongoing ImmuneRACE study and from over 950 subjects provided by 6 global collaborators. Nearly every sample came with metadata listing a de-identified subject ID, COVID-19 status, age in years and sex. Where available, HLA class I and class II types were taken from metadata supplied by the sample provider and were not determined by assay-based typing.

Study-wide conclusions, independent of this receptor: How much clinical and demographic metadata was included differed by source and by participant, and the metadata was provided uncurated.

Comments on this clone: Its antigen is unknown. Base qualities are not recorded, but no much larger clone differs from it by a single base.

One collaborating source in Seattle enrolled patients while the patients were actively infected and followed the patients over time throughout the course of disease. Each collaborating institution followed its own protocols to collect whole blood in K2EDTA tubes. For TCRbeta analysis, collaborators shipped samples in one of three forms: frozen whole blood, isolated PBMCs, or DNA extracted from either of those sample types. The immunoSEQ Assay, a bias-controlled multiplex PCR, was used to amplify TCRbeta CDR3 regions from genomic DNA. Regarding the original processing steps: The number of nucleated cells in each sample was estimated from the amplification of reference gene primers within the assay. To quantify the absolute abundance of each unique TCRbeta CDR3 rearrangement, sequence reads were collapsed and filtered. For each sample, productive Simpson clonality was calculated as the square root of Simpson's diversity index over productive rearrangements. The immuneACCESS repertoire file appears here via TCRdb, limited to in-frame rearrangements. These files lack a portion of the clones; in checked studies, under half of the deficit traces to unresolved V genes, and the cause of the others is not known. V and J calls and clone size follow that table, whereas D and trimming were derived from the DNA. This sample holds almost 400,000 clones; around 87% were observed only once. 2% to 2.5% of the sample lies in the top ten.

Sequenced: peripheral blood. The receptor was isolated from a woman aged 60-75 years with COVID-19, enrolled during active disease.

CDR3 sequence: CASNGRRGLAGLNEQFF. The bases are TGTGCCAGCAACGGCCGGAGAGGCCTAGCGGGCCTGAATGAGCAGTTCTTC. This chain is built from TRBV28 and TRBJ2-1; TRBD2 matches 8 bases in the middle. Taken from cysteine to phenylalanine, the CDR3 has 17 residues. The read is trimmed to its CDR3 DNA, 51 bases read in frame from base 1. V lost 7 bases and J lost 7 bases, and the count of bases not matched to a germline gene is 18. According to the germline V gene, CDR1 reads MDHEN and CDR2 reads SYDVKM.